This entry features one T cell receptor (beta chain) sequence. The antigen is unknown. This sample is drawn from a study of memory CD4+ T cells and cytomegalovirus serostatus. Study overall: This sample comes from healthy Belgian adults, roughly nine CMV seropositive, roughly 22 seronegative. Findings and caveats of the study: Repertoires predicted CMV serostatus with median bootstrapped AUC of about 0.96.

This CDR3 comprises 21 residues. The V end lost 3 bases, the J end lost 3 bases, and 33 bases lay between the germline ends. Germline CDR1 and CDR2: LNHNV and YYDKDF (reference sequence). Single viable CD3+CD4+CD8-CD45RO+ cells were sorted as the memory CD4+ T cells. Serostatus was set by detecting CMV pp150, pp28, p38, p52 IgG. Source study methods: After removing out-of-frame reads, approximately 2.2 million distinct TCRbeta sequences remained. Clones were sequenced by immunoSEQ multiplex PCR, and TCRdb holds only the in-frame ones, with some missing. Clone size and the V and J calls come from that table; the DNA yielded D and trimming. This sample has 55,000 to 65,000 clones, with about four fifths found just once.

J is TRBJ2-7 and V is TRBV15, with D perhaps matching TRBD1 or TRBD2 (6 bases each). Sequencing was done on a sample of memory CD4+ T cells from blood. The receptor comes from an adult in good health and CMV-seronegative. The CDR3 is CATSRDTPRRGTGTLGYEQYF. In DNA, the CDR3 is TGTGCCACCAGCAGGGATACTCCCCGGCGGGGAACCGGGACATTGGGCTACGAGCAGTACTTC.